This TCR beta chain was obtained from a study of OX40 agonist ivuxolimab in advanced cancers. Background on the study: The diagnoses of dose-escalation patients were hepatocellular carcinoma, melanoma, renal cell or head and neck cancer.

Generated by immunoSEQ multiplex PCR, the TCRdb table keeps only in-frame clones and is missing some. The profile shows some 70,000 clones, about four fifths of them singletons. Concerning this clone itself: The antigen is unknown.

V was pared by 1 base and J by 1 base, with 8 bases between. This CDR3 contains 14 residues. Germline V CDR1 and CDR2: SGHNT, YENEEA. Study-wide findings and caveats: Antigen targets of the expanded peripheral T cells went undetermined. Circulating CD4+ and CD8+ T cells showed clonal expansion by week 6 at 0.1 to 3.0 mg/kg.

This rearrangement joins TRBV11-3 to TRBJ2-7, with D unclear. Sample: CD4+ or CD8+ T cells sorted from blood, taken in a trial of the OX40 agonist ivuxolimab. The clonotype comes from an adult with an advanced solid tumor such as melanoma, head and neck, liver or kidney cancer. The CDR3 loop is CASSLGAASYEQYF. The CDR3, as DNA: TGTGCCAGCAGCTTAGGGGCAGCGTCCTACGAGCAGTACTTC.